This T cell receptor (beta chain) was documented in a study of beta chain features in type 1 diabetes. Since all of the isolated RNA was reverse transcribed, expressed TCRB transcripts were what got sequenced. Clones were read by immunoSEQ multiplex PCR, and TCRdb kept only the in-frame ones, dropping some. The top ten hold roughly 0.038% of the sample, which has roughly 370,000 clones, approximately 15% seen once. This clone was counted between two and nine times. The germline V gene encodes CDR1 SEHNR and CDR2 FQNEAQ (reference sequence). V lost 5 bases, J lost 4 bases, and 7 bases stayed unmatched. The CDR3 contains 15 residues.

Sequencing used naive CD4+ T cells from blood. The sequence derives from a young man in good health. J is TRBJ2-1 and V is TRBV7-9; the match to TRBD1 covers 8 bases. Written as DNA, the CDR3 is TGTGCCAGCAGCCCCAGGGGGCTGGTTTACAATGAGCAGTTCTTC. Its protein product is CASSPRGLVYNEQFF.